This T cell receptor (beta chain) was retrieved from a study of blood T cell repertoires in COVID-19 (dated by TCRdb to 2020 to 2021). Background on the whole study: The collaborator samples originated in the United States, Italy and Spain and spanned the acute and convalescent phases of COVID-19. The material from the prospective study consisted of cDNA or gDNA derived from T cells, B-cell-depleted T cells, or PBMCs. The dataset comprised deeply sampled blood TCRbeta repertoires from subjects exposed to, actively infected with, or recovered from COVID-19. A freely available public database, intended as a resource for researchers studying the immune response to SARS-CoV-2, is where the repertoires were released. The samples were drawn from two sources: the first 160 participants of the ongoing ImmuneRACE study, and some 1,300 subjects contributed by 6 global collaborators. Sample metadata almost always included a de-identified subject ID, COVID-19 status, age in years and sex. HLA class I and class II types, where available, came from metadata supplied by the sample provider rather than from assay-based typing.

Only a few counts were recorded for this clone. Its antigen remains unidentified. One base away there is no much larger clone; base qualities are not given. Based on the germline V gene, the CDR1 and CDR2 sequences are LGHNA and YNFKEQ. Ends trimmed: V by 1 base, J by 3 bases; bases unmatched to a gene: 5. Including cysteine and phenylalanine, the CDR3 has 18 amino acids. Of the read, only the CDR3 DNA is kept; its 54 bases are in frame from base 1. TCRbeta CDR3 regions were amplified from genomic DNA by means of the immunoSEQ Assay, a bias-controlled multiplex PCR. The authors processed their data as follows. Nucleated cell counts per sample were estimated from amplification of reference gene primers within the assay. To quantify the absolute abundance of each unique TCRbeta CDR3 rearrangement, sequence reads were collapsed and filtered. For each sample, productive Simpson clonality was calculated as the square root of Simpson's diversity index across productive rearrangements. TCRdb took over this immuneACCESS table, retaining in-frame rearrangements with V and J assigned. Such tables are incomplete; in checked studies, under half of the missing clones stem from an unresolved V gene, and the remainder is unexplained. V, J and clone size are taken as reported in that table, and D and trimming were inferred from the DNA itself. The sample table records about 150,000 clones; approximately 86% of these occur just once. 0.6% to 0.65% of the sample is in the top ten clones.

What the work shows at the level of the full study, not this receptor alone: The quantity of clinical and demographic metadata differed by source and by participant and was supplied without curation.

One collaborating source in Seattle enrolled patients during active infection and followed them longitudinally through the course of disease. Whole blood was collected in K2EDTA tubes by collaborating institutions according to the institutions' own protocols. Collaborator samples were shipped for TCRbeta analysis as frozen whole blood, isolated PBMCs, or DNA extracted from either sample type. The sequenced material came from peripheral blood. This TCR derives from a man in his sixties with COVID-19, enrolled during active disease. Here the chain combines TRBV4-2 and TRBJ2-3; the junction holds 15 bases that match TRBD2. The CDR3 protein: CASSQGTSGGALTDTQYF. The DNA is TGTGCCAGCAGCCAAGGGACTAGCGGGGGGGCCCTGACAGATACGCAGTATTTT.